This T cell receptor (beta chain) was identified during a study of human T cells and chemical hapten exposure. Turning to the study itself: Throughout a study of approximately 24 weeks, patients underwent weekly scalp administration of diphenylcyclopropenone doses.

TCRdb reprocessed the RACE reads with MiXCR, giving one entry per CDR3 protein. Of some 80,000 distinct CDR3 sequences listed, about 9.4% are singletons. This clonotype was recorded at least ten times. Its cognate antigen is unknown. General study points: No change in TCRs above 1 in 1000 frequency was produced by DPC sensitization. Expanded TCR sets contained significantly more large CDR3 similarity clusters than controls.

V lost 4 bases, J lost 7 bases, and 3 bases stayed unmatched. The CDR3 covers 12 residues. CDR1 SNHLY and CDR2 FYNNEI come from the germline V gene. Time point in this sample: patch test 2, 6 weeks after DPC sensitization. Noted treatment: therapeutic diphenylcyclopropenone sensitization with weekly scalp DPC. The source of this sequence is a woman aged 25-40 years with alopecia areata. Some clones in this sample may be carry-over from other donors' samples. Source: whole blood, taken in connection with sensitization to the hapten diphenylcyclopropenone (DPC). J is TRBJ2-5 and V is TRBV2; 7 nucleotides match TRBD1. In DNA form, the CDR3 reads TGTGCCAGCAGTGGACAGGGACGGACCCAGTACTTC. Protein: CASSGQGRTQYF.